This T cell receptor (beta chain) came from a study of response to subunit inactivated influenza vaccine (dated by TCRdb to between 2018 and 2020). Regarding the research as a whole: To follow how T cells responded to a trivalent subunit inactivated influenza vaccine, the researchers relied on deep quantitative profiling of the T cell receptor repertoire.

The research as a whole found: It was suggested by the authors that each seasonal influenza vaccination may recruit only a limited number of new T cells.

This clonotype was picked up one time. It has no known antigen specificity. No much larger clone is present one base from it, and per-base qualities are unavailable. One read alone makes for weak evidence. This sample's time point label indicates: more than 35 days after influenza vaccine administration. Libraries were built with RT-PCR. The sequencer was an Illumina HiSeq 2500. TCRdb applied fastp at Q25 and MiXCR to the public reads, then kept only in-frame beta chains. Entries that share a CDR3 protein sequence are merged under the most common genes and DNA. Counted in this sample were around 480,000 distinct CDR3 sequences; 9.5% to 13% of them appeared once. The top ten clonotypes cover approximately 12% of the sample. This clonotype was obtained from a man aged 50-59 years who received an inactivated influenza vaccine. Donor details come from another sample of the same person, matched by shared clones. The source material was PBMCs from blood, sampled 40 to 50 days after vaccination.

The encoded CDR3 is CASSLRTGGRYGYTF. The bases read TGTGCCAGCAGTCTCAGGACAGGGGGCCGATATGGCTACACCTTC. The rearrangement joined TRBV27 to TRBJ1-2; 11 middle bases align to TRBD1. CDR1 and CDR2 were assigned from the germline V gene (reference sequence) as MNHEY and SMNVEV. The germline V end is reduced by 5 bases and the J end by 5 bases; junction bases left unmatched: 7. Spanning cysteine to phenylalanine, the CDR3 consists of 15 amino acids. Solely the CDR3 DNA is kept, with 45 bases framed from the first base.